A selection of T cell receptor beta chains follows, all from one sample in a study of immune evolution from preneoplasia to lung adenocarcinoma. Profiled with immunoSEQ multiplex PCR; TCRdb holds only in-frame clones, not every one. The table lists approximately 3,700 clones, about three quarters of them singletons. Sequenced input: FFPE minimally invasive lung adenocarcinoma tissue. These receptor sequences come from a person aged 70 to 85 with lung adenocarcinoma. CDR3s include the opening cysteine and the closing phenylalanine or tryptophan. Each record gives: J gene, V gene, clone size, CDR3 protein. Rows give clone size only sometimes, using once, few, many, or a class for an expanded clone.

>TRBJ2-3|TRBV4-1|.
CASSRDSRTDTQYF
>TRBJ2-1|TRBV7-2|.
CASSFPSFSSYNEQFF
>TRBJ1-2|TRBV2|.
CASRGTGFNYGYTF
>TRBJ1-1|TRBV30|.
CAWKFGDSEAFF
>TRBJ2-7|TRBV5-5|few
CASSTIMTGYYEQYF
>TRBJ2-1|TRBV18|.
CASSAMTVNNEQFF
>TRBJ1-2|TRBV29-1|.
CSVGEGMNYGYTF
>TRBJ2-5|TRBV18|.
CASSPVPAGETQYF
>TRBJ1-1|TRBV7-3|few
CASSSTGGGGTEAFF
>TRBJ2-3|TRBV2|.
CASTLRTEGDTQYF
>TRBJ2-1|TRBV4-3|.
CASSQGIWALPHNEQFF
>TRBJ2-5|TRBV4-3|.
CASSQALTRETQYF
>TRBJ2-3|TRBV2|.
CASRTKFTDTQYF
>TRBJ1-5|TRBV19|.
CASEDRSGNQPQHF
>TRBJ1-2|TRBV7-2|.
CASSLSTGVGYGYTF
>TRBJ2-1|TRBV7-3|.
CASSLDGDNEQFF
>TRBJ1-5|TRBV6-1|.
CASSERGIVQPQHF
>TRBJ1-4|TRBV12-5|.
CARGAEGEELFF
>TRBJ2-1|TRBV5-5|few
CASSWGEGGYNEQFF
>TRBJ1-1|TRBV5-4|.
CASSLAGTSQKAFF
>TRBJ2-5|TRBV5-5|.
CASSLAPADSRETQYF
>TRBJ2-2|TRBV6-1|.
CASWTGVNTGELFF
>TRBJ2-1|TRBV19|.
CASSPRTSAGGEQFF
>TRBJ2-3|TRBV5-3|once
CARSFLGERVGGTDTQYF
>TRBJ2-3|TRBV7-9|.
CASSLFFTSGGRDTQYF
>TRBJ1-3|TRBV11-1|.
CASSAQDSGNTIYF
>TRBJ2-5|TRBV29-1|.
CSVESGLKAFQETQYF
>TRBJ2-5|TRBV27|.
CASSLQMGRGWTQYF
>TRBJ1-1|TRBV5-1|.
CASSLGRDYDAFF
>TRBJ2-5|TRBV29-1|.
CSVEDRATQYF
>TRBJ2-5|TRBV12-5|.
CASGPGGTETQYF
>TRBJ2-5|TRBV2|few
CASRWQETQYF
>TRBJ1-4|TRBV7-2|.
CASSLAIDEKLFF
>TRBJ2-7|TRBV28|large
CASRPGQESYEQYF
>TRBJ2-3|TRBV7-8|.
CASSLGAASGGGTDTQYF
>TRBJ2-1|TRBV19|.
CASSTSLIGLAREQFF
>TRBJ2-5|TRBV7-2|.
CASSFGGARGVTQYF
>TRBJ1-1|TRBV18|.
CASSRTQGAGEAFF
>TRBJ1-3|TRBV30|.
CAWSVGQGRSGNTIYF
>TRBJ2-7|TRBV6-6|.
CASSPPGIRYEQYF
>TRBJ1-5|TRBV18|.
CASSQNSNQPQHF
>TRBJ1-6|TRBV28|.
CASSFLAIGNSPLHF
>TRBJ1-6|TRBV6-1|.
CASMLGQGSSPLHF
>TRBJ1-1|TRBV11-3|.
CASSLIVNTEAFF
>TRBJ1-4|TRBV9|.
CASSTGLSGNNEKLFF
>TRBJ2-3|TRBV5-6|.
CASSSSGGGHTGDTQYF
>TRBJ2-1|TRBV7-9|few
CASSSRDLYNEQFF
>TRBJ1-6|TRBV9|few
CASSVGTGDSPLHF
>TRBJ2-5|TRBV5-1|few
CASSLLTRQETQYF
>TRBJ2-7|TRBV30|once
CAWTQTGTGGRGQYF
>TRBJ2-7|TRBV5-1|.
CASSSGQGVGEQYF
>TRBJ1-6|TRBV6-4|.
CASSPGHGGSPLHF
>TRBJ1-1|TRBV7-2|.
CASSPHGTGGLGGAFF
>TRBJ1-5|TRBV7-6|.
CASSLYAKGSNQPQHF
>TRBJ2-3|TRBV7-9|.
CASSPGGVDLDTQYF
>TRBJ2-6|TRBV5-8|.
CASNLATQSRANVLTF
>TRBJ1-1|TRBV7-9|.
CASRRLNTEAFF